The 15 T cell receptor beta chains in this list originate from one sample, sequenced in a study of shared T cell receptors in the human thymus. TCRdb's table, derived via immunoSEQ multiplex PCR, lists solely in-frame clones and lacks some. The sample yields approximately 760,000 clones, 70% to 90% seen once. These same data were also listed under a study on human thymus T cells.

The specimen was thymocytes. These receptors were collected from a girl under three years old with a congenital heart defect.

The V and J genes are TRBV7-8 and TRBJ1-4, with D perhaps matching TRBD1 (5 bases). The germline CDR1 and CDR2 sequences are SGHVS and FQNEAQ. The CDR3 has 13 amino acids. V lost 5 bases and J lost 7, with 11 bases in between. This chain's CDR3 is CASSPMGPEKLFF. As DNA, the CDR3 is TGTGCCAGCAGCCCCATGGGGCCTGAAAAACTGTTTTTT.

The chain links TRBV9 to TRBJ1-2; 9 bases match TRBD1. The CDR3 consists of 15 residues. Germline CDR1 reads SGDLS; CDR2 reads YYNGEE. Unmatched junction bases numbered 11, after V lost 5 bases and J lost 6 bases. DNA for the CDR3: TGTGCCAGCAGAGCGACAGGGGGTGAAAGTGATGGCTACACCTTC. It codes for CASRATGGESDGYTF.

The chain couples TRBV6-1 to TRBJ2-1; 7 bases fit TRBD1. The V and J ends lost 2 bases and 3 bases, in that order; junction bases with no gene match: 7. The germline CDR1 and CDR2 sequences are MNHNS and SASEGT. This CDR3 region has 16 residues. In DNA form, the CDR3 reads TGTGCCAGCAGTGAACGGGACAGAGGCTTCTACAATGAGCAGTTCTTC. This sequence encodes CASSERDRGFYNEQFF.

The count of this clone is one. The chain joins TRBV5-1 to TRBJ1-6; TRBD1 matches at 10 bases. J lost 7 bases, V lost 4 bases, and 2 bases had no gene match. Germline CDR1 reads SGHRS; CDR2 reads YFSETQ. The CDR3 spans 14 residues. In DNA, the CDR3 is TGCGCCAGCAGCGAGGGACAGGGGAATTCACCCCTCCACTTT. Protein product: CASSEGQGNSPLHF.

V usage is TRBV5-1 and J usage is TRBJ2-2; TRBD1 is a possible D gene (6 bases). This CDR3 has 15 amino acids. Trimming shortened V by 4 bases and J by 5 bases, and 15 bases separated the two germline ends. Germline V CDR1 and CDR2: SGHRS, YFSETQ. The CDR3 protein is CASSRTGSRTGELFF. CDR3 in DNA: TGCGCCAGCAGCCGTACAGGGTCAAGAACCGGGGAGCTGTTTTTT.

The chain couples TRBV10-3 to TRBJ1-1, with D perhaps matching TRBD1 (6 bases). Per the germline V gene, CDR1 is ENHRY and CDR2 is SYGVKD. The V gene lost 9 bases and the J gene lost 4 bases, with 15 bases spanning the gap. This CDR3 has 13 amino acids. DNA for the CDR3: TGTGCCATAAAGCCCCAGGGGTTCACTGAAGCTTTCTTT. Amino acids: CAIKPQGFTEAFF.

The rearrangement uses TRBV5-1 and TRBJ1-4; maybe TRBD1 (5 bases). CDR3 length equals 16 residues. V dropped 0 bases and J dropped 8 bases, with 17 bases sitting between them. Germline V CDR1 and CDR2: SGHRS, YFSETQ. The CDR3 region has the DNA TGCGCCAGCAGCTTGGCGCCGGGCAGGGTGGACGAAAAACTGTTTTTT. This encodes CASSLAPGRVDEKLFF.

In DNA, the CDR3 is TGCGCCAGCAGTTCTTGTTCGGGGGATCTTTCACTGGACGAGCAGTACTTC. As protein: CASSSCSGDLSLDEQYF. The rearrangement joins TRBV5-1 to TRBJ2-7; tentative D call: TRBD2 (6 bases). CDR1 SGHRS and CDR2 YFSETQ come from the germline V gene. CDR3 size: 17 residues. The V end was cut by 5 bases, the J end by 5 bases, with 26 bases between.

This chain links TRBV7-9 with TRBJ2-1; perhaps TRBD1 as D (5 bases). V lost 8 bases, J lost 12 bases, and 17 bases lay in between. The CDR3 has 12 amino acids. Germline V gene lookup returns CDR1 SEHNR and CDR2 FQNEAQ (reference sequence). The CDR3, as DNA: TGTGCCAGCCCCGGCGGCAGAAGGGGGCAGTTCTTC. It specifies CASPGGRRGQFF.

This chain uses TRBV18 with TRBJ1-3; the match to TRBD1 covers 10 bases. Germline CDR1 reads KGHSH; CDR2 reads LQKENI. This CDR3 is 15 amino acids long. V dropped 3 bases and J dropped 4; count of bases not matched to a gene: 3. CDR3 coding DNA: TGTGCCAGCTCACCGGGACAGGGGCTCGGAAACACCATATATTTT. This translates into CASSPGQGLGNTIYF.

The gene calls are TRBV10-1 and TRBJ1-1; maybe TRBD1 (6 bases). The CDR3 totals 14 residues. Trimming shortened V by 7 bases and J by 0 bases, and 12 bases separated the two germline ends. The germline CDR1 and CDR2 sequences are WNHNN and SYGVQD (reference sequence). The CDR3: CASTPGGLNTEAFF. In DNA form, the CDR3 reads TGCGCCAGCACCCCGGGGGGGCTGAACACTGAAGCTTTCTTT.

This clone has only one observation. The gene calls are TRBV7-6 and TRBJ2-3; tentatively, D is TRBD2 (5 bases). The CDR3 is 18 amino acids. In germline, CDR1 is SGHVS, CDR2 FNYEAQ. V was shortened by 6 bases and J by 2 bases, with 24 bases between the two germline ends. The CDR3 loop is CASSFYPKSGQATDTQYF. DNA of the CDR3: TGTGCCAGCAGTTTCTACCCAAAAAGCGGCCAGGCCACAGATACGCAGTATTTT. The full variable domain, rest sourced from reference TRBV7-6 and TRBJ2-3, is GAGVSQSPRYKVTKRGQDVALRCDPISGHVSLYWYRQALGQGPEFLTYFNYEAQQDKSGLPNDRFSAERPEGSISTLTIQRTEQRDSAMYRCASSFYPKSGQATDTQYFGPGTRLTVL.

This chain connects TRBV11-2 to TRBJ2-5, with D unclear. The CDR3 length is 15 residues. V was pared by 0 bases and J by 2 bases, with 10 bases between. Germline lookup yields CDR1 SGHAT and CDR2 FQNNGV. The CDR3 spells CASSLDFPRQETQYF. CDR3 nucleotides: TGTGCCAGCAGCTTAGATTTTCCCCGGCAAGAGACCCAGTACTTC.

V usage is TRBV6-5 and J usage is TRBJ2-3; no clear D gene. With 6 bases removed from V and 2 bases from J, the gap between germline ends came to 15 bases. Germline loops: CDR1 MNHEY, CDR2 SVGAGI. The CDR3 loop spans 15 amino acids. This CDR3 is CASRNKPVNTDTQYF. The CDR3 DNA follows: TGTGCCAGCAGAAATAAGCCGGTCAACACAGATACGCAGTATTTT.

This clone was picked up one time. V usage is TRBV4-3 and J usage is TRBJ2-1, with 9 bases lining up with TRBD2. CDR1 is LGHNA, CDR2 YSLEER, per germline. This CDR3 has 15 amino acids. V shed 6 bases and J 4 bases; nucleotides not matched to a gene: 7. The CDR3 DNA reads as TGCGCCAGCAGACGAGCGGGGGGACTTTACAATGAGCAGTTCTTC. Its protein product is CASRRAGGLYNEQFF.